This TCR beta chain originates from a study of T cells after yellow fever vaccination. Using its own MiXCR run on the 5' RACE reads, TCRdb lists one record per CDR3 protein. The sample has approximately 93,000 distinct CDR3 sequences; approximately 6.3% are singletons. V lost 6 bases to trimming and J lost 3 bases; unmatched junction nucleotides: 8. The CDR3 has 15 residues. Looked up from germline, CDR1 is SEHNR and CDR2 is FQNEAQ (reference sequence). The sample holds many counts of this clonotype. The genes are TRBV7-9 and TRBJ2-3; 8 bases line up with TRBD1. Material: CD8+ T cells sorted from PBMCs, obtained 10 days after the yellow fever booster vaccination. The receptor was derived from a man aged 18-30 years who received the YFV17D yellow fever vaccine. The chain's CDR3 is CASRNPGGATDTQYF. The CDR3 coding sequence is TGTGCCAGCAGGAACCCAGGGGGCGCGACAGATACGCAGTATTTT. The variable domain in full, with the rest retrieved from reference TRBV7-9 and TRBJ2-3, is DTGVSQNPRHKITKRGQNVTFRCDPISEHNRLYWYRQTLGQGPEFLTYFQNEAQLEKSRLLSDRFSAERPKGSFSTLEIQRTEQGDSAMYLCASRNPGGATDTQYFGPGTRLTVL.